Each of the 24 T cell receptor beta chains below was sequenced from the same sample in a study of OX40 agonist ivuxolimab in advanced cancers. Sequencing was performed with immunoSEQ multiplex PCR; in TCRdb, only in-frame clones are kept and a portion is missing. This sample has roughly 60,000 clones, with approximately 94% found just once. Material: CD4+ or CD8+ T cells sorted from blood, obtained in a trial of the OX40 agonist ivuxolimab. The receptors come from an adult with an advanced solid tumor such as melanoma, head and neck, liver or kidney cancer.

This chain connects TRBV28 to TRBJ1-3; D unclear. The CDR3 runs 13 residues. Germline V lookup: CDR1 MDHEN, CDR2 SYDVKM. Trimming cost V 8 bases and J 0 bases, with 8 bases left between them. The CDR3 DNA reads as TGTGCCAGCTGCCCCGACTCTGGAAACACCATATATTTT. Protein sequence: CASCPDSGNTIYF.

The rearrangement uses TRBV9 and TRBJ2-5, with 11 nucleotides matching TRBD2. CDR1 and CDR2 from the germline V gene are SGDLS and YYNGEE. CDR3 length: 14 amino acids. The trim removed 4 bases at V and 1 base at J, leaving 0 bases unmatched. CDR3 sequence reads: CASSLAGGQETQYF. The CDR3 bases are TGTGCCAGCAGCCTAGCGGGGGGCCAAGAGACCCAGTACTTC.

The V gene is TRBV27, the J gene TRBJ2-7; 7 positions agree with TRBD2. Trimming cost V 6 bases and J 2 bases; bases outside gene matches: 4. The CDR3 sequence is 13 residues long. From germline, CDR1 is MNHEY and CDR2 SMNVEV (reference sequence). As DNA, the CDR3 is TGTGCCAGCAGAGGGGAGGGGACCTACGAGCAGTACTTC. This translates into CASRGEGTYEQYF.

This chain links TRBV27 with TRBJ2-3; D gene uncertain. Trimming took 0 bases from V and 8 from J, leaving 9 bases between them. From germline, CDR1 is MNHEY and CDR2 SMNVEV (reference sequence). The CDR3 is 13 amino acids. Here the CDR3 reads CASSLSVRATQYF. The CDR3 DNA reads TGTGCCAGCAGTTTATCGGTCCGAGCTACGCAGTATTTT.

This clone was found once. The rearrangement links TRBV6-5 to TRBJ2-2; D gene ambiguous. Trimming removed 2 bases from V and 2 bases from J, with 9 bases in between. Germline CDR1 reads MNHEY; CDR2 reads SVGAGI. This CDR3 is 15 amino acids long. CDR3 sequence: CASSYTDLNTGELFF. The CDR3 region has the DNA TGTGCCAGCAGTTACACCGACCTAAACACCGGGGAGCTGTTTTTT.

V is TRBV21-1 and J is TRBJ2-7; the table's TRBD1 call for D was not verified on the DNA. TRBV21-1 is recorded as a pseudogene. The CDR3 consists of 15 residues. The DNA of the CDR3 is TGTGCCAGCAGCAAAGCGCCGAGACAGGGTTACGAGCAGTACTTC. Residues: CASSKAPRQGYEQYF.

The genes are TRBV30 and TRBJ2-3, with 8 positions matching TRBD2. The ends lost 0 bases at V and 3 bases at J; junction bases unmatched: 2. Germline V CDR1 and CDR2: GTSNPN, SVGIG (reference sequence). The CDR3 spans 14 residues. CDR3 nucleotide sequence: TGTGCCTGGAGTGTACTAGCGGCGACAGATACGCAGTATTTT. It codes for CAWSVLAATDTQYF.

This chain links TRBV27 with TRBJ2-1, with D hard to call. This CDR3 has 12 residues. The germline V gene encodes CDR1 MNHEY and CDR2 SMNVEV (reference sequence). The V and J ends lost 8 bases and 0 bases respectively, with 5 bases between them. In DNA form, the CDR3 reads TGTGCCAGCGGGTTCTCCTACAATGAGCAGTTCTTC. It yields the protein CASGFSYNEQFF.

This rearrangement joins TRBV4-1 to TRBJ1-2; weak D call: TRBD1 (5 bases). Looked up from germline, CDR1 is MGHRA and CDR2 is YSYEKL. The CDR3 runs to 14 residues. With 0 bases removed from V and 4 bases from J, the gap between germline ends came to 9 bases. CDR3 DNA: TGCGCCAGCAGCCAAGATAGACAGTTCTATGGCTACACCTTC. This encodes CASSQDRQFYGYTF.

The V gene is TRBV13, the J gene TRBJ1-1; no reliable D call. Per the germline V gene, CDR1 is PRHDT and CDR2 is FYEKMQ (reference sequence). The CDR3 totals 13 residues. Trimming stripped 1 base from V and 2 bases from J, with 5 bases between. The CDR3 spells CASSLVVNTEAFF. In nucleotides, the CDR3 is TGTGCCAGCAGCTTAGTGGTAAACACTGAAGCTTTCTTT.

The chain employs TRBV29-1 and TRBJ2-7; D tentatively reads TRBD1 or TRBD2 (5 bases each). CDR1 is SQVTM, CDR2 ANQGSEA, per germline. V dropped 5 bases and J dropped 4 bases, with 18 bases sitting between them. The length of the CDR3 is 14 residues. CDR3 protein: CSVSSPGPIYEQYF. The CDR3 coding sequence is TGCAGCGTTAGTAGTCCGGGACCGATTTACGAGCAGTACTTC.

The gene calls are TRBV9 and TRBJ2-3, with D hard to call. This CDR3 region has 12 residues. The germline V gene encodes CDR1 SGDLS and CDR2 YYNGEE. V shed 2 bases and J shed 2 bases, with 3 bases lying between them. CDR3 bases: TGTGCCAGCAGCGTCGACACAGATACGCAGTATTTT. It is translated as CASSVDTDTQYF. Supplemented by reference TRBV9 and TRBJ2-3, the full variable domain reads DSGVTQTPKHLITATGQRVTLRCSPRSGDLSVYWYQQSLDQGLQFLIQYYNGEERAKGNILERFSAQQFPDLHSELNLSSLELGDSALYFCASSVDTDTQYFGPGTRLTVL.

The gene calls are TRBV7-9 and TRBJ2-1, with 7 bases aligning to TRBD2. The J segment lost 6 bases and the V segment lost 0 bases, leaving 2 bases of the junction unmatched. In germline, CDR1 is SEHNR, CDR2 FQNEAQ (reference sequence). The CDR3 consists of 14 residues. The CDR3 here is CASSLAAGVNEQFF. The CDR3 bases are TGTGCCAGCAGCTTAGCGGCGGGAGTCAATGAGCAGTTCTTC.

This clone has only one observation. V and J are TRBV28 and TRBJ2-1, with TRBD1 as a possible D gene (7 bases). This CDR3 has 20 amino acids. Trimming removed 5 bases from V and 3 bases from J, with 29 bases in between. Germline V gives CDR1 MDHEN, CDR2 SYDVKM. CDR3 coding DNA: TGTGCCAGCAGTCCAGGTAGACAGGGAACGACTAGGTGGGTCTACAATGAGCAGTTCTTC. Protein: CASSPGRQGTTRWVYNEQFF.

CDR3 amino acids: CASSVGNALGELFF. CDR3 nucleotide sequence: TGTGCCAGCAGCGTTGGGAACGCCCTAGGGGAGCTGTTTTTT. The V call is TRBV9, the J call TRBJ2-2, with no clear D. The CDR3 sequence is 14 residues long. CDR1 and CDR2 from the germline V gene are SGDLS and YYNGEE. Trimming shortened V by 2 bases and J by 8 bases, and 13 bases separated the two germline ends.

The V call is TRBV7-9, the J call TRBJ2-3; tentative D call: TRBD2 (5 bases). This CDR3 contains 13 residues. The V and J ends lost 6 bases and 5 bases respectively, with 12 bases between them. CDR1 SEHNR and CDR2 FQNEAQ come from the germline V gene (reference sequence). The CDR3 is CASSDTRVDTQYF. The CDR3 DNA is TGTGCCAGCAGTGATACTAGAGTAGATACGCAGTATTTT.

This clone was observed a single time. CDR3 DNA: TGTGCCAGCAGCGTAGAAGTCGGGGTTGGCTACGAGCAGTACTTC. Its translation is CASSVEVGVGYEQYF. The V gene is TRBV9, the J gene TRBJ2-7; possible D gene TRBD2, 5 bases. The CDR3 is 15 amino acids. Trimming removed 0 bases from V and 3 bases from J, with 13 bases in between. The V gene's germline CDR1 is SGDLS and CDR2 YYNGEE. Full variable domain (remainder filled in from reference TRBV9 and TRBJ2-7): DSGVTQTPKHLITATGQRVTLRCSPRSGDLSVYWYQQSLDQGLQFLIQYYNGEERAKGNILERFSAQQFPDLHSELNLSSLELGDSALYFCASSVEVGVGYEQYFGPGTRLTVT.

The chain employs TRBV10-2 and TRBJ2-7; D is ambiguous. CDR3 length: 11 residues. CDR1 is WSHSY, CDR2 SAAADI, per germline. Trimming pared 3 bases from V and 1 base from J, leaving 1 base between. The CDR3 loop reads CASSDSYEQYF. The CDR3 nucleotides are TGCGCCAGCAGTGATTCCTACGAGCAGTACTTC.

The chain couples TRBV7-9 to TRBJ2-7; 7 positions agree with TRBD1. J gave up 2 bases and V 0 bases, and 4 bases lay outside the gene matches. CDR1 is SEHNR and CDR2 is FQNEAQ in the germline V gene (reference sequence). This CDR3 contains 15 residues. CDR3 region: CASSLAGTEPYEQYF. DNA of the CDR3: TGTGCCAGCAGCTTAGCCGGGACAGAGCCCTACGAGCAGTACTTC.

This chain connects TRBV6-6 to TRBJ1-4, with D possibly being TRBD1 (6 bases). The CDR3 has 14 residues. Germline V lookup: CDR1 MNHNY, CDR2 SVGAGI (reference sequence). Trimming took 0 bases from V and 7 from J, leaving 9 bases between them. As DNA, the CDR3 is TGTGCCAGCAGTTACTCGAGAGGGGGTGAAAAACTGTTTTTT. This translates into CASSYSRGGEKLFF.

This chain links TRBV6-1 with TRBJ2-7; D is undetermined. V lost 5 bases, J lost 2 bases, and 7 bases lay in between. This CDR3 has 12 residues. Germline V CDR1 and CDR2: MNHNS, SASEGT. In DNA form, the CDR3 reads TGTGCCAGCAGTTATCGGGCCTACGAGCAGTACTTC. Protein product: CASSYRAYEQYF.

The chain recombines TRBV5-1 with TRBJ1-1; 9 nucleotides line up with TRBD1. Germline V gene data show CDR1 as SGHRS and CDR2 as YFSETQ. The length of the CDR3 is 14 residues. With 3 bases clipped from V and 3 bases from J, the junction kept 3 bases outside the gene matches. The CDR3 loop reads CASSSGTGYTEAFF. CDR3 bases: TGCGCCAGCAGCTCCGGGACAGGGTACACTGAAGCTTTCTTT.

V and J are TRBV27 and TRBJ2-1, with 7 bases aligning to TRBD2. CDR3 length: 14 residues. Germline-derived CDR1 and CDR2 are MNHEY and SMNVEV (reference sequence). V shed 4 bases, J shed 10 bases, and the junction held 10 bases outside the gene matches. The CDR3 here is CASSWGLPANEQFF. CDR3 bases: TGTGCCAGCAGTTGGGGACTACCCGCAAACGAGCAGTTCTTC.

The chain links TRBV5-6 to TRBJ2-5, with TRBD2 identical over 7 bases. The CDR3 has 15 amino acids. CDR1 is SGHDT and CDR2 is YYEEEE in the germline V gene. J was trimmed by 3 bases and V by 4 bases; bases with no gene match: 9. The CDR3 DNA follows: TGTGCCAGCAGCCTGGGGAGGGGAGGGAAAGAGACCCAGTACTTC. This sequence encodes CASSLGRGGKETQYF.